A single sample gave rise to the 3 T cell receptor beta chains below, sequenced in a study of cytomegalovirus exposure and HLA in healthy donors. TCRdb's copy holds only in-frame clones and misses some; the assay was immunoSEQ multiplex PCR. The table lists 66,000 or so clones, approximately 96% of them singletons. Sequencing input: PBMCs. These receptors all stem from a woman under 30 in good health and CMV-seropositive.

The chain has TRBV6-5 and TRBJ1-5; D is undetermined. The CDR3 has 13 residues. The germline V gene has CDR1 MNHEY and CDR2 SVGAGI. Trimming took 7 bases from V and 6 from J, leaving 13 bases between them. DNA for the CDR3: TGTGCCAGCACCTCGAGGAGAGGTCAGCCCCAGCATTTT. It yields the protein CASTSRRGQPQHF.

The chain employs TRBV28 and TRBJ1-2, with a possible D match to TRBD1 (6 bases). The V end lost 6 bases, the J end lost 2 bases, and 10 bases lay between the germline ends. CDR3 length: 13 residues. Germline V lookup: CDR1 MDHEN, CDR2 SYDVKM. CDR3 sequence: CASSGQLNYGYTF. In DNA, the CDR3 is TGTGCCAGCAGCGGACAGCTAAACTATGGCTACACCTTC.

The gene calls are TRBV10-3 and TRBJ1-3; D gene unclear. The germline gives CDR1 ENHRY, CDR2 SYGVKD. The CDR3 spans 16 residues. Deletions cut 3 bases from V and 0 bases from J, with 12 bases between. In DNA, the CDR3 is TGTGCCATCAGTGACCTGACGGAGAGCTCTGGAAACACCATATATTTT. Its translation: CAISDLTESSGNTIYF.